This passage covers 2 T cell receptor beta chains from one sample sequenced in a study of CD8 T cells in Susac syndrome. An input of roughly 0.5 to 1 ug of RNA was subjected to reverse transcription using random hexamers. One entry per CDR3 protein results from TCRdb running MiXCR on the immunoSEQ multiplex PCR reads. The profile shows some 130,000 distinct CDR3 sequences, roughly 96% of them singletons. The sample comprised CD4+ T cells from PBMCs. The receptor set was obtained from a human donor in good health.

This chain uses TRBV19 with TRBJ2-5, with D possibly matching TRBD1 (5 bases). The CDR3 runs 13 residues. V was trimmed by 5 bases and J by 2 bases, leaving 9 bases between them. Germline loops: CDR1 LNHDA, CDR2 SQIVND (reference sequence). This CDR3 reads CASSVTGQETQYF. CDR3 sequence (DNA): TGTGCCAGTAGTGTTACAGGACAAGAGACCCAGTACTTC.

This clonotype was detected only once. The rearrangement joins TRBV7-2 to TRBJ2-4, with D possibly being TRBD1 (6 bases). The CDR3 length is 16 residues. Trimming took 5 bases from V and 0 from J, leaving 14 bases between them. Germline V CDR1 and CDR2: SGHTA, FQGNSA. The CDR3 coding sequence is TGTGCCAGCAGCCCAGAGACAGGCTTAGCCAAAAACATTCAGTACTTC. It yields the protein CASSPETGLAKNIQYF.